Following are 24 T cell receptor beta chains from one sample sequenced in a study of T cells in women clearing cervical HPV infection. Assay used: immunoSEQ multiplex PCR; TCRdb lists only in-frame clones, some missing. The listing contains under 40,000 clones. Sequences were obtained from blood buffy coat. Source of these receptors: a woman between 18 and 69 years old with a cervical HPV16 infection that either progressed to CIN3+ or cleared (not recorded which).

CDR3 loop: CASQPGQAYGYTF. The DNA read from the CDR3 is TGTGCCAGTCAACCGGGACAGGCCTATGGC. V gene TRBV19 combines with J gene TRBJ1-2; 8 bases map to TRBD1. The CDR3 end is not reached by the read, which stops 3 residues before it; the germline J gene fills it in. Germline lookup yields CDR1 LNHDA and CDR2 SQIVND (reference sequence). This CDR3 has 13 residues. The J segment lost 4 bases and the V segment lost 8 bases, leaving 6 bases of the junction unmatched.

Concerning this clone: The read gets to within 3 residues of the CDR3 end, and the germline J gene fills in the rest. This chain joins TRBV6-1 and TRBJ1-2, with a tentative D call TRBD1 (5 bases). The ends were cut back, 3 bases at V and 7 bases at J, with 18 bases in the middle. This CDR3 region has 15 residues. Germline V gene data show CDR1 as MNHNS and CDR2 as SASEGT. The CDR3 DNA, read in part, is TGTGCCAGCAGTGATCTAGGGGCAGGGTCTGGTGGC. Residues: CASSDLGAGSGG. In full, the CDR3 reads CASSDLGAGSGGYTF.

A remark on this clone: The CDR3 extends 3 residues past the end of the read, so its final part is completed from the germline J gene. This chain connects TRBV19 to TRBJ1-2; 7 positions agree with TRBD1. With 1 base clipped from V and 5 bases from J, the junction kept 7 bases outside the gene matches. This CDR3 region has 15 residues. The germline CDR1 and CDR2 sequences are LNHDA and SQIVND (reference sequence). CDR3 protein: CASSIGQGNPYGYTF. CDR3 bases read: TGTGCCAGTAGTATAGGACAGGGCAACCCTTATGGC.

CDR3 DNA (partial): TGCAGTGCTAGAGTAGCAGGGGCCGAATTTTACAATGAG. This sequence encodes CSARVAGAEFYNE. The whole CDR3 reads CSARVAGAEFYNEQFF. The chain uses TRBV20-1 and TRBJ2-1, with D possibly TRBD1 on 6 matching bases. The CDR3 end falls 3 residues outside the read, so it is completed with the germline J gene. Germline CDR1 DFQATT, CDR2 SNEGSKA (reference sequence). The length of the CDR3 is 16 residues. V was pared by 1 base and J by 4 bases, with 17 bases between.

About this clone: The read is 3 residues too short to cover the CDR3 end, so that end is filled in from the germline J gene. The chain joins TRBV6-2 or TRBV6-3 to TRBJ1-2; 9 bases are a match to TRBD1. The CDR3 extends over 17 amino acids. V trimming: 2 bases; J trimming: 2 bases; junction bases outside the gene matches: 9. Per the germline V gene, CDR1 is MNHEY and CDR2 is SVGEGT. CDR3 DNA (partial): TGTGCCAGCAGTTACGACTCAAGAGGACAGGGGAACTATGGC. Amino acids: CASSYDSRGQGNYG. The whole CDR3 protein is CASSYDSRGQGNYGYTF.

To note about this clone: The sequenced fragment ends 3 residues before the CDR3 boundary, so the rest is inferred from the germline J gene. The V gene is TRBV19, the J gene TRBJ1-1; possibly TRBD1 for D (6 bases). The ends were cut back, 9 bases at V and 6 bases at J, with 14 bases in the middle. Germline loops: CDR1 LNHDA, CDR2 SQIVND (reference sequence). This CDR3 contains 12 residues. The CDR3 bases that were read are TGTGCCAGCCTCCAAGGGGGTGCTGAA. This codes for CASLQGGAE. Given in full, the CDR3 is CASLQGGAEAFF.

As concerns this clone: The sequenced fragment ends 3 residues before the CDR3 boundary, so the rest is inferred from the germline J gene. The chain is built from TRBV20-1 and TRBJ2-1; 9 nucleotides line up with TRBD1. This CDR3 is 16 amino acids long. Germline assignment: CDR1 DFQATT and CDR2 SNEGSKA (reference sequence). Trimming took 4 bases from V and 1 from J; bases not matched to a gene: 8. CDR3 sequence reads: CSAIKPGQGSYNEQFF. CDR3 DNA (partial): TGCAGTGCTATAAAACCGGGACAGGGTTCCTACAATGAG.

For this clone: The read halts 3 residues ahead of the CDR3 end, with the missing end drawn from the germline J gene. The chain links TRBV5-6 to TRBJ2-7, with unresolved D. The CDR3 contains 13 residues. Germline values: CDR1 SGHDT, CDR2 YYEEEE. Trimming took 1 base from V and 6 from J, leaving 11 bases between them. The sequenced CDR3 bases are TGTGCCAGCAGCTTGTTTAACTCGCGCGAG. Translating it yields CASSLFNSRE. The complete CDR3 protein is CASSLFNSREQYF. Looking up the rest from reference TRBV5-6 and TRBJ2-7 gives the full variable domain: DAGVTQSPTHLIKTRGQQVTLRCSPKSGHDTVSWYQQALGQGPQFIFQYYEEEERQRGNFPDRFSGHQFPNYSSELNVNALLLGDSALYLCASSLFNSREQYFGPGTRLTVT.

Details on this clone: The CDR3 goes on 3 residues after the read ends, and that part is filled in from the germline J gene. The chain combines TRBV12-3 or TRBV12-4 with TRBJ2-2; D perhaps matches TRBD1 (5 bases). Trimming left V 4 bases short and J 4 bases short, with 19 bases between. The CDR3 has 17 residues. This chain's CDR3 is CASSSSQGSFGTGELFF. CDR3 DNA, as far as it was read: TGTGCCAGCAGTTCATCCCAGGGCTCGTTTGGCACCGGGGAG.

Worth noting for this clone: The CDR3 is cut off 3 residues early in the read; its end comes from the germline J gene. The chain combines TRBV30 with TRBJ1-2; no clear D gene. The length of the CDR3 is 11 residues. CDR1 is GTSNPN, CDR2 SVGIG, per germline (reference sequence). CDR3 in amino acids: CAWSLDYDYTF. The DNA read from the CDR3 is TGTGCCTGGAGTCTCGACTACGAC.

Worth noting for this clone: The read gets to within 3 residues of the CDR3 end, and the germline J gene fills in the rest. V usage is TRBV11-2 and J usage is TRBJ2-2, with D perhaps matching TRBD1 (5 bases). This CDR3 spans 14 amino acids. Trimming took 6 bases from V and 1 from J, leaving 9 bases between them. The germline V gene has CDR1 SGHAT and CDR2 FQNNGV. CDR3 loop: CASRPTGNTGELFF. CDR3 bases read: TGTGCCAGCAGGCCTACAGGGAACACCGGGGAG.

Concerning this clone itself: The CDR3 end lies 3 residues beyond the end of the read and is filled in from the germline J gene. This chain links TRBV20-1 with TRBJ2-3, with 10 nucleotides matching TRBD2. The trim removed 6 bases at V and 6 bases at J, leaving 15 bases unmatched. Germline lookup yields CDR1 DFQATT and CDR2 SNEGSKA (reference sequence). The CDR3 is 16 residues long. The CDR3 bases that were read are TGCAGTGCCCTTACGCCGCTAGCGGGGGAGGGGGATACG. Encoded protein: CSALTPLAGEGDT. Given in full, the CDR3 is CSALTPLAGEGDTQYF.

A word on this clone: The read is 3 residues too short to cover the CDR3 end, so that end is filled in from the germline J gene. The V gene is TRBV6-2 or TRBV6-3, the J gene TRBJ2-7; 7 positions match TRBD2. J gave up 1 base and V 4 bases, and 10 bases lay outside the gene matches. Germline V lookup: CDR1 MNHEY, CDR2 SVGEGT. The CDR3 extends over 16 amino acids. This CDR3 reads CASSFDGGLSSYEQYF. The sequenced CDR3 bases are TGTGCCAGCAGTTTCGACGGGGGGTTAAGTTCCTACGAG.

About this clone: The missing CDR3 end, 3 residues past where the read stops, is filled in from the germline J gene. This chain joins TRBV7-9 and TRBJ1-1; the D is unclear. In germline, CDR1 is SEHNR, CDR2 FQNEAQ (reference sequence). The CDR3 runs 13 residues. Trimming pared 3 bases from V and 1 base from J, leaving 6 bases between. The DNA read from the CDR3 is TGTGCCAGCAGCTTTACTCAGAACACTGAA. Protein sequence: CASSFTQNTE. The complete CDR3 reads CASSFTQNTEAFF.

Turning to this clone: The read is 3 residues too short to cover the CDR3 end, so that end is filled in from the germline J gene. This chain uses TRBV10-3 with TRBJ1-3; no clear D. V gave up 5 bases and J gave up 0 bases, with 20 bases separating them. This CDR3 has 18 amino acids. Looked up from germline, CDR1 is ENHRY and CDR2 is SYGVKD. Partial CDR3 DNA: TGTGCCATCAGTCCCCACCTCACAAACCTGGCCTCTGGAAACACC. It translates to CAISPHLTNLASGNT. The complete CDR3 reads CAISPHLTNLASGNTIYF.

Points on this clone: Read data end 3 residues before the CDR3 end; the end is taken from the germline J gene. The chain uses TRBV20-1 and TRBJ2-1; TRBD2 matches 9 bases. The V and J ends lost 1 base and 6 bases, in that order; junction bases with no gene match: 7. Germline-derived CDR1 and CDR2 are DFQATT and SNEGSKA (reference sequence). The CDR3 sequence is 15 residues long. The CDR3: CSARAPAGGPNEQFF. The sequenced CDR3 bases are TGCAGTGCTAGAGCCCCAGCGGGGGGTCCCAATGAG.

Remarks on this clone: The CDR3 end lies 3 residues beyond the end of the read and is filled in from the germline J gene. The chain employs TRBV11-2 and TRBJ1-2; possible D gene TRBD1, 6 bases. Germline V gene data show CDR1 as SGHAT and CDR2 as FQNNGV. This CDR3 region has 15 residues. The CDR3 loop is CASSPYRDLLYDYTF. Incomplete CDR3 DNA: TGTGCCAGCAGCCCCTACAGGGATCTCCTTTACGAC. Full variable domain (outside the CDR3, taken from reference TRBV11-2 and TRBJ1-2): EAGVAQSPRYKIIEKRQSVAFWCNPISGHATLYWYQQILGQGPKLLIQFQNNGVVDDSQLPKDRFSAERLKGVDSTLKIQPAKLEDSAVYLCASSPYRDLLYDYTFGSGTRLTVV.

CDR3 bases read: TGTGCCAGCAGTACAGGAGCACAAGAGACC. Protein product: CASSTGAQET. The CDR3 in its entirety is CASSTGAQETQYF. The chain employs TRBV5-5 and TRBJ2-5; D perhaps matches TRBD1 (5 bases). The read ends 3 residues shy of where the CDR3 ends; the end is completed using the germline J gene. Germline loops: CDR1 SGHKS, CDR2 YYEKEE (reference sequence). The length of the CDR3 is 13 residues. With 5 bases removed from V and 2 bases from J, the gap between germline ends came to 10 bases.

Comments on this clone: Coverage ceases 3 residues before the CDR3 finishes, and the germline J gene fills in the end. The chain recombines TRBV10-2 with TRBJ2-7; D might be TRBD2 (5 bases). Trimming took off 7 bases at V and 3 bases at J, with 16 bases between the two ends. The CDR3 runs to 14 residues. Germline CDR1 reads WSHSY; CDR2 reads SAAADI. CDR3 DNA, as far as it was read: TGCGCCAGCACCGGGCCGGGGTCCAACTACGAG. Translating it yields CASTGPGSNYE. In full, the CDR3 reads CASTGPGSNYEQYF.

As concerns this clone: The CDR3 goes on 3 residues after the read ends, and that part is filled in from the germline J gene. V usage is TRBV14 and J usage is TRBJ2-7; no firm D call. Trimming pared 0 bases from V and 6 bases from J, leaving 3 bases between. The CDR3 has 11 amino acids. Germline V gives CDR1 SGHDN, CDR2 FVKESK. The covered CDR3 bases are TGTGCCAGCAGCCAAGACATCGAG. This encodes CASSQDIE. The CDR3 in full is CASSQDIEQYF.

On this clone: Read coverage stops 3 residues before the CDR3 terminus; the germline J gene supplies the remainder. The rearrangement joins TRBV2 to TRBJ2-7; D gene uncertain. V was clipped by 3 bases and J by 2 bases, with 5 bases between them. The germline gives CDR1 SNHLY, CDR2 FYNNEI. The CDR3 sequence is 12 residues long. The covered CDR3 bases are TGTGCCAGCAGTGATTACACCTACGAG. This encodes CASSDYTYE. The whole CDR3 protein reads CASSDYTYEQYF.

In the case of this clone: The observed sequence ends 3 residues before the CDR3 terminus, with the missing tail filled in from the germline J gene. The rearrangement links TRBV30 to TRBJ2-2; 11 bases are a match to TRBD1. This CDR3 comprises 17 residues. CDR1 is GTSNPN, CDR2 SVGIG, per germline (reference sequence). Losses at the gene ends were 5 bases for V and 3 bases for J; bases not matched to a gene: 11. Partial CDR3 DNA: TGTGCCTGGCGTCCTATCGGGGGACAGGGGGACACCGGGGAG. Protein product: CAWRPIGGQGDTGE. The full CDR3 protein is CAWRPIGGQGDTGELFF.

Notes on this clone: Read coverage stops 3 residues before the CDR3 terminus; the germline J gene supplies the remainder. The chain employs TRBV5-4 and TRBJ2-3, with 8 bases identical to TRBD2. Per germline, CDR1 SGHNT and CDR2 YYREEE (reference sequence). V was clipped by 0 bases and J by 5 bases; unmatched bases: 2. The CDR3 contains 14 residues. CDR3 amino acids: CASSLVLAGDTQYF. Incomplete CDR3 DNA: TGTGCCAGCAGCTTGGTTCTAGCGGGAGATACG.

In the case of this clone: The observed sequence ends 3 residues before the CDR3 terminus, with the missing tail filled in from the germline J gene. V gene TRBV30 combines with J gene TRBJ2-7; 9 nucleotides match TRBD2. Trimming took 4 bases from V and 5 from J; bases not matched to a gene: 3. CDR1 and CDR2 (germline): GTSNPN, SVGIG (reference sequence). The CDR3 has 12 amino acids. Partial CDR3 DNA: TGTGCCTGGAATAGCGGGAGCCACGAG. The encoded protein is CAWNSGSHE. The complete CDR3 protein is CAWNSGSHEQYF.